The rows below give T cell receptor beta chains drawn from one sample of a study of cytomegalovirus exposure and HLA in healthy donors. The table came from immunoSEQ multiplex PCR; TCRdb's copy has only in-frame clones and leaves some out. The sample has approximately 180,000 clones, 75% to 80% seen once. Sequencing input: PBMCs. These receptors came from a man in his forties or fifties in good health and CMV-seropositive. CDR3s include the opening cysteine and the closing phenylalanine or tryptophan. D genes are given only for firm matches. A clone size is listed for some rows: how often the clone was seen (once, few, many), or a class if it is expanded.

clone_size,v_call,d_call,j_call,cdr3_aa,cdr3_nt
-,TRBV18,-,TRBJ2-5,CASSPRTASETQYF,TGTGCCAGCTCACCTCGGACTGCTTCGGAGACCCAGTACTTC
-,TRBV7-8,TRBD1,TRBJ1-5,CASSLTGVGQPQHF,TGTGCCAGCAGCTTAACAGGGGTAGGACAGCCCCAGCATTTT
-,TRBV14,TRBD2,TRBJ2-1,CASSSSGPNEQFF,TGTGCCAGCAGTAGTAGCGGGCCCAATGAGCAGTTCTTC
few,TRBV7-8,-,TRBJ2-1,CASSLLENSLNEQFF,TGTGCCAGCAGCTTACTGGAGAACTCCCTCAATGAGCAGTTCTTC
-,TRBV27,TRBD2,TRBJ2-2,CASSLMGGTGELFF,TGTGCCAGCAGTTTAATGGGGGGGACCGGGGAGCTGTTTTTT
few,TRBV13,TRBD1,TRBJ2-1,CASARDSYNEQFF,TGTGCCAGCGCCCGGGACAGCTACAATGAGCAGTTCTTC
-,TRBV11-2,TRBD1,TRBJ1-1,CASSSTPGQYTEAFF,TGTGCCAGCAGCTCTACACCGGGACAGTACACTGAAGCTTTCTTT
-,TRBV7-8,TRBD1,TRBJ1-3,CASSLRGPRAGNTIYF,TGTGCCAGCAGCTTAAGGGGGCCTAGAGCGGGAAACACCATATATTTT
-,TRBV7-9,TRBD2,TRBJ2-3,CASSPPTSGSTDTQYF,TGTGCCAGCAGCCCTCCGACTAGCGGGAGCACAGATACGCAGTATTTT
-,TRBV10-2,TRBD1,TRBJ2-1,CASSRDRHNEQFF,TGCGCCAGCAGTAGGGACAGACACAATGAGCAGTTCTTC
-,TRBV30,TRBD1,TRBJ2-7,CAWSRDRGSINYEQYF,TGTGCCTGGTCCCGGGACAGGGGTTCAATAAACTACGAGCAGTACTTC
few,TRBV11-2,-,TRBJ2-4,CASSLFYNIQYF,TGTGCCAGCAGCTTATTCTATAACATTCAGTACTTC
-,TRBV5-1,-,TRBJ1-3,CASSLTWEAGNTIYF,TGCGCCAGCAGCTTGACCTGGGAGGCTGGAAACACCATATATTTT
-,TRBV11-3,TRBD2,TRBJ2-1,CASSVVSGRAGGLNEQFF,TGTGCCAGCAGCGTGGTTAGCGGGAGGGCCGGGGGGCTCAATGAGCAGTTCTTC
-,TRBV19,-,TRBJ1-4,CASSLAATNEKLFF,TGTGCCAGCAGTCTGGCCGCAACTAATGAAAAACTGTTTTTT
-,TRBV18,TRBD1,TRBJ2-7,CASSPSTGRLGEQYF,TGTGCCAGCTCACCGTCGACAGGGAGATTAGGGGAGCAGTACTTC
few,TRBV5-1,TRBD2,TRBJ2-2,CASSFGPSGNTGELFF,TGCGCCAGCAGCTTCGGTCCTAGCGGGAACACCGGGGAGCTGTTTTTT
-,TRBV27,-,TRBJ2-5,CASSRTQYGEETQYF,TGTGCCAGCAGCCGAACTCAATATGGAGAAGAGACCCAGTACTTC
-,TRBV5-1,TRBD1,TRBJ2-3,CASSLRTGGTDTQYF,TGCGCCAGCAGCCTTCGGACAGGGGGCACAGATACGCAGTATTTT
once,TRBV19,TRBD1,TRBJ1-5,CATSEGQVFNQPQHF,TGTGCCACTTCCGAGGGACAGGTGTTCAATCAGCCCCAGCATTTT
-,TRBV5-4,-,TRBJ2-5,CASSLGGQGGETQYF,TGTGCCAGCAGCTTGGGTGGGCAGGGGGGAGAGACCCAGTACTTC
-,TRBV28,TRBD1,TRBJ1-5,CASSSGDSRVNQPQHF,TGTGCCAGCAGTTCAGGGGACAGCCGAGTCAATCAGCCCCAGCATTTT
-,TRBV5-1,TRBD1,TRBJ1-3,CASSWTGQSGNTIYF,TGCGCCAGCAGCTGGACGGGACAGTCTGGAAACACCATATATTTT
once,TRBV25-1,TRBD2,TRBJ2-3,CASTGTSGRTDTQYF,TGTGCCAGCACCGGGACTAGCGGGCGCACAGATACGCAGTATTTT
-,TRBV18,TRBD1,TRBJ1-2,CASSPRGQGYGYTF,TGTGCCAGCTCACCACGGGGACAGGGCTATGGCTACACCTTC
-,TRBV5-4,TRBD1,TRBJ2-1,CASSRDRAYNEQFF,TGTGCCAGCAGCCGGGACAGGGCGTACAATGAGCAGTTCTTC
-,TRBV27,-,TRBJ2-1,CASSLDSTYNEQFF,TGTGCCAGCAGTTTGGACAGTACCTACAATGAGCAGTTCTTC
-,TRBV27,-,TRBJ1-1,CASRPQGLFDTEAFF,TGTGCCAGCAGGCCTCAGGGGTTGTTTGACACTGAAGCTTTCTTT
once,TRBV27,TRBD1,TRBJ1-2,CASNPRQGANYGYTF,TGTGCCAGCAACCCTCGACAGGGGGCTAACTATGGCTACACCTTC
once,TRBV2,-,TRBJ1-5,CASSEAGQGDQPQHF,TGTGCCAGCAGTGAAGCAGGGCAGGGCGATCAGCCCCAGCATTTT
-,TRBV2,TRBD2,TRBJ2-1,CASSPLAGASNEQFF,TGTGCCAGCAGTCCGTTAGCGGGAGCGTCGAATGAGCAGTTCTTC
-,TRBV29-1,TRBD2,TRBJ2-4,CSVEDRGLAGGPGNIQYF,TGCAGCGTTGAAGATCGGGGACTAGCGGGAGGGCCGGGAAACATTCAGTACTTC
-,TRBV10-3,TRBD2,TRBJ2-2,CAISESGSLPGELFF,TGTGCCATCAGCGAGAGCGGGAGCCTTCCCGGGGAGCTGTTTTTT
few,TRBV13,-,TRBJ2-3,CASSSNLPPPGKNLSRTDTQYF,TGTGCCAGCAGCTCCAACCTACCTCCGCCAGGGAAAAACCTCTCCCGCACAGATACGCAGTATTTT
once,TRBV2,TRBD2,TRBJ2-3,CASSEGSGTSGRASDTQYF,TGTGCCAGCAGTGAGGGGTCCGGGACTAGCGGGAGGGCCTCAGATACGCAGTATTTT
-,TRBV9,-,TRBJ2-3,CASSGSGSTDTQYF,TGTGCCAGCAGCGGGAGCGGGAGCACAGATACGCAGTATTTT
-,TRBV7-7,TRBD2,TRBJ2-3,CASSSTAGESDTQYF,TGTGCCAGCAGCTCCACAGCGGGAGAGTCAGATACGCAGTATTTT
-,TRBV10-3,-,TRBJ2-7,CAISESMANYEQYF,TGTGCCATCAGTGAGTCTATGGCAAATTACGAGCAGTACTTC
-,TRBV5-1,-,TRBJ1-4,CASSPGGSGAEKLFF,TGCGCCAGCAGCCCCGGGGGTAGTGGGGCTGAAAAACTGTTTTTT
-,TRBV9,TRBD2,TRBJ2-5,CASSSGTSGRVETQYF,TGTGCCAGCAGCTCCGGGACTAGCGGGAGGGTCGAGACCCAGTACTTC
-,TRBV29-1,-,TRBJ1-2,CSVADRNYGYTF,TGCAGCGTCGCAGACAGGAACTATGGCTACACCTTC
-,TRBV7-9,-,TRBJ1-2,CASSLAPNYGYTF,TGTGCCAGCAGCTTAGCCCCGAACTATGGCTACACCTTC
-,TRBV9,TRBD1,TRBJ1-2,CASSVAATIDRGKDGYTF,TGTGCCAGCAGCGTAGCCGCTACGATAGACAGGGGGAAGGATGGCTACACCTTC
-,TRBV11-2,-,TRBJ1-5,CASSSGNQPQHF,TGTGCCAGCAGCTCTGGCAATCAGCCCCAGCATTTT
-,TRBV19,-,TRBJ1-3,CASRASSGNTIYF,TGTGCCAGTAGAGCGTCCTCTGGAAACACCATATATTTT
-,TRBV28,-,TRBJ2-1,CASGPTGGGAYNEQFF,TGTGCCAGCGGCCCAACGGGAGGGGGCGCCTACAATGAGCAGTTCTTC
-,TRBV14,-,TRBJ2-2,CASSPRTLNTGELFF,TGTGCCAGCAGCCCACGGACATTGAACACCGGGGAGCTGTTTTTT
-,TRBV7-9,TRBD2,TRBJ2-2,CASSLSGITGELFF,TGTGCCAGCAGCTTAAGCGGGATCACCGGGGAGCTGTTTTTT
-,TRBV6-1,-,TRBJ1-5,CASSGGGAYNQPQHF,TGTGCCAGCAGTGGAGGGGGAGCCTACAATCAGCCCCAGCATTTT
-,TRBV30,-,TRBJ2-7,CAWSPGLGRGSYEQYF,TGTGCCTGGAGCCCCGGTCTCGGGAGAGGCTCCTACGAGCAGTACTTC
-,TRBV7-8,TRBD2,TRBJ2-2,CARGGTSGNTGELFF,TGTGCCAGAGGGGGGACTAGCGGGAACACCGGGGAGCTGTTTTTT
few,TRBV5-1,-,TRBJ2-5,CASSLEPGSGTQYF,TGCGCCAGCAGCTTGGAACCCGGTTCGGGGACCCAGTACTTC
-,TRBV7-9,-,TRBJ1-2,CASSSQGDYGYTF,TGTGCCAGCAGCTCACAGGGAGACTATGGCTACACCTTC
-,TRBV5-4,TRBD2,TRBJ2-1,CASGTSGRGGWNEQFF,TGTGCCAGCGGGACTAGCGGGAGAGGCGGGTGGAATGAGCAGTTCTTC